This TCR beta chain stems from a study of cytomegalovirus exposure and HLA in healthy donors. Study results and limitations: Later on, a genetic analysis was performed. It linked a missense variant in DCLRE1C with V- and J-gene trimming of TCR beta.

Primers for the PCR totalled 60 Vbeta and 13 Jbeta. Sequencing used immunoSEQ multiplex PCR; TCRdb keeps in-frame clones, though not all of them. This table has some 90,000 clones, roughly four fifths appearing once. A remark on this clone: The antigen is unknown.

CDR3 length equals 13 residues. Trimming removed 5 bases from V and 4 bases from J, with 9 bases in between. Germline CDR1 reads SGHTA; CDR2 reads FQGTGA. The sample was PBMCs. The V gene is TRBV7-3, the J gene TRBJ2-1; the D is unclear. This clonotype was sampled from a man aged 25 to 40 in good health and CMV-seronegative. The CDR3, as DNA: TGTGCCAGCAGCCCCCCAACTTACAATGAGCAGTTCTTC. Translation gives CASSPPTYNEQFF. Filled out from reference TRBV7-3 and TRBJ2-1, the complete variable domain reads GAGVSQTPSNKVTEKGKYVELRCDPISGHTALYWYRQSLGQGPEFLIYFQGTGAADDSGLPNDRFFAVRPEGSVSTLKIQRTERGDSAVYLCASSPPTYNEQFFGPGTRLTVL.